This T cell receptor beta chain was profiled in a study of shared clonotypes between healthy human individuals. Study background: Each donor had three CD4 naive, three CD4 memory, two CD8 naive and one CD8 memory plate. General observations from the study: Across four donors, naive CD4 shared roughly 5%, naive CD8 around 3.8%, memory CD4 less than 2.5%, memory CD8 about 0.38%. Naive subsets generally exceeded memory subsets in estimated richness. Tissue TCR repertoires likely differ from these blood-only repertoires.

Points on this clone: As yet, its antigen is unknown.

The repertoire was sequenced with immunoSEQ multiplex PCR; TCRdb's copy has only in-frame clones and lacks some. The profile covers 950,000 to 1,100,000 clones, with about three quarters appearing a single time and 1.4% taken by the ten largest. The CDR3 extends over 15 amino acids. Germline V gene sequence: CDR1 SGHKS, CDR2 YYEKEE (reference sequence). V was trimmed by 2 bases and J by 2 bases, leaving 12 bases between them. Sequencing used memory CD4+ T cells sorted from blood. The subset is: CD45RA-negative fraction. The rearrangement joins TRBV5-5 to TRBJ2-3, with no clear D. This receptor was identified in a man between 18 and 35 years old in good health. This CDR3 reads CASSFEDLDTDTQYF. The CDR3 DNA is TGTGCCAGCAGCTTTGAGGACCTGGACACAGATACGCAGTATTTT.